This T cell receptor beta chain was captured by sequencing in a study of blood T cell repertoires in COVID-19. This clone was seen just once. This CDR3 has 13 amino acids. Germline CDR1 is MNHEY and CDR2 is SVGEGT. Trimming stripped 6 bases from V and 1 base from J, with 7 bases between. Individuals drawn from about 26 US areas were about 18 to 95 years old. Sequenced by immunoSEQ multiplex PCR; TCRdb stores in-frame clones only, minus some. This table holds over 200,000 clones, more than 80% found once. The origin of this receptor is a man aged 60 to 69 who had recovered from COVID-19. The rearrangement joins TRBV6-2 or TRBV6-3 to TRBJ1-5; D remains unclear. Sequenced: PBMCs or T cells enriched from blood (not recorded which). CDR3 DNA sequence: TGTGCCAGCAGCCTAGTAAGCAATCAGCCCCAGCATTTT. The encoded protein is CASSLVSNQPQHF.